This T cell receptor (beta chain) originates from a study of blood T cells in healthy people across ages. Germline CDR1 is LGHDT and CDR2 is YNNKEL (reference sequence). The length of the CDR3 is 13 residues. Trimming pared 3 bases from V and 8 bases from J, leaving 13 bases between. A second PCR, run for about 6 to 12 cycles, used a sample-barcoded 5' primer plus a J-beta primer mix. TCRdb re-analysed the 5' RACE reads in MiXCR, keeping a single row per CDR3 protein. Among about 780,000 distinct CDR3 sequences listed, around a quarter were seen once. Study-wide findings and caveats: Aged donors had fewer naive CD4+ cells and lower diversity than long-lived donors.

In this sample, this clonotype turned up a few times. Its matching antigen is unknown. The data were also submitted as part of a second study, on T cells of mothers and their children.

This chain joins TRBV3-1 and TRBJ1-1, with D maybe TRBD1 (5 bases). This sequence originates from a boy between 10 and 17 years old in good health. Sequencing used blood. CDR3 nucleotide sequence: TGTGCCAGCAGCCATGGGGCCGGGAAGGAAGCTTTCTTT. Its translation: CASSHGAGKEAFF.